This T cell receptor beta chain was recovered during a study of post-analysis software for immune sequencing data. About the research overall: Relapsing-remitting, secondary progressive and progressive-relapsing multiple sclerosis were all included among the disease courses. Findings of the study overall: Patients had higher frequencies than controls of about 5 TRBV segments, including TRBV5-6, TRBV5-1 and TRBV20-1. Batch-matched samples strongly co-clustered by F measure. Normalized Chao1 diversity was significantly reduced in patients versus controls.

In regard to this clonotype: Its antigen is undetermined.

Germline lookup yields CDR1 SGHRS and CDR2 YFSETQ. Trimming pared 0 bases from V and 1 base from J, leaving 13 bases between. The CDR3 is 16 residues long. The library was made from cDNA and included unique molecular identifiers. Some 500,000 cDNA molecules were obtained per 1 to 10 million input T cells. TCRdb reprocessed the PCR reads via MiXCR and lists one record per CDR3 protein. The sample includes some 190,000 distinct CDR3 sequences, roughly 30% of them seen just once. This TCR derives from a girl aged 2-17 years with multiple sclerosis. Sequenced sample: blood. The J gene is TRBJ1-1, the V gene TRBV5-1; D unresolved. CDR3 sequence reads: CASSLELAGPNTEAFF. The CDR3 nucleotides are TGCGCCAGCAGCTTGGAGTTGGCAGGCCCGAACACTGAAGCTTTCTTT.